The source of this T cell receptor beta chain is a study of blood T cell repertoires in COVID-19. Study-level information: Acute-phase and convalescent COVID-19 samples originated in the United States, Italy and Spain. Sources were T cells, B-cell-depleted T cells, or PBMCs; the material itself was cDNA or gDNA.

The table came from immunoSEQ multiplex PCR; TCRdb's copy has only in-frame clones and leaves some out. Among 70,000 to 75,000 clones, approximately 81% were seen once, and the ten largest hold more than 4.5%. The sample consisted of peripheral blood. The origin of this receptor is a woman older than 75 with active or convalescent COVID-19.

The CDR3 DNA is TGTGCCAGCCGGGTCTCAAATGAAAAACTGTTTTTT. It codes for CASRVSNEKLFF. The chain uses TRBV28 and TRBJ1-4; D unresolved. The germline V and J ends were trimmed by 8 bases and 5 bases, with 9 bases remaining between them. The CDR3 is 12 residues long. Germline V gene sequence: CDR1 MDHEN, CDR2 SYDVKM.